The clone carrying this T cell receptor (beta chain) came up once. No antigen is known for it. This record comes from a study of Tregs in tolerant kidney transplant recipients. Overall study results and limits: Donor-specific Treg expansion exceeded global Treg expansion in tolerant patients, suggesting antigen drive. The most relevant donor-specific Treg TCRbeta repertoire apparently came from expansion with activated donor B cells. Biological reproducibility was not directly addressed in this study.

Thawed PBMCs were FACS-sorted into unstimulated CD4+CD25+CD127- regulatory T cells, CD4+CD25- non-regulatory cells, CD4 and CD8 cells. The length of the CDR3 is 13 residues. The germline V gene has CDR1 MDHEN and CDR2 SYDVKM. V dropped 7 bases and J dropped 4 bases, with 11 bases sitting between them. Profiling relied on immunoSEQ multiplex PCR, and the TCRdb table lists in-frame clones only, not all of them. The data contain about 77,000 clones, roughly 98% of them singletons. Sequences were derived from CD4+ T cells from blood, sampled before the transplant. The J gene is TRBJ1-3, the V gene TRBV28, with D possibly matching TRBD1 (6 bases). The TCR originated in a human donor who received a combined kidney and bone marrow transplant. The CDR3 sequence is CASTYRVGNTIYF. In nucleotides, the CDR3 is TGTGCCAGCACCTACAGGGTCGGAAACACCATATATTTT.